Below, one T cell receptor (beta chain) is given with its context. Its antigen is not yet known. Qualities for individual bases were not recorded, and no much larger clone is one base off. CDR1 and CDR2, per the germline V gene, are MDHEN and SYDVKM. Here V drops 2 bases and J drops 4 bases, and the junction holds 6 bases not matched to any gene. Its CDR3 holds 16 amino acids, cysteine through phenylalanine. This entry keeps only the CDR3 DNA: 48 bases, framed from base 1. TCRbeta CDR3 regions were amplified from genomic DNA by means of the immunoSEQ Assay, a bias-controlled multiplex PCR. The study's processing was this. The number of nucleated cells in each sample was estimated by amplification of reference gene primers within the assay. To quantify the absolute abundance of each unique TCRbeta CDR3 rearrangement, sequence reads were collapsed and filtered. For each sample, productive Simpson clonality was calculated by taking the square root of Simpson's diversity index across productive rearrangements. TCRdb took this table from immuneACCESS and kept in-frame rearrangements with V and J called. Such tables lack part of the clones; where checked against another copy, unresolved V genes explain under half of the gap, and the rest is unexplained. The DNA gave D and trimming, while V, J and clone size come from that table. The sample table lists under 450,000 clones, around nine tenths of them with a count of one. Under 2% of the sample belongs to the ten largest clones.

In Seattle, one collaborating source enrolled patients while the infection was active and tracked those patients longitudinally over the course of disease. Each collaborating institution followed its own protocols to collect whole blood in K2EDTA tubes. For TCRbeta analysis, collaborator samples were shipped as frozen whole blood, as isolated PBMCs, or as DNA extracted from either sample type. This entry is derived from a study of blood T cell repertoires in COVID-19 (dated by TCRdb to the early 2020s). Study-wide context: The collaborator samples originated in the United States, Italy and Spain and spanned the acute and convalescent phases of COVID-19. Samples were obtained from the ongoing ImmuneRACE study (first 160 participants) and from roughly 1,300 subjects provided by 6 global collaborators. Subjects who had been exposed to COVID-19, were actively infected with it, or had recovered from it provided the deeply sampled blood TCRbeta repertoires that made up the dataset. Where available, HLA class I and class II types were taken from metadata supplied by the sample provider and were not determined by assay-based typing. The prospective study material was composed of cDNA or gDNA derived from T cells, B-cell-depleted T cells, or PBMCs. Nearly every sample came with metadata listing a de-identified subject ID, COVID-19 status, age in years and sex. A freely available public database, intended as a resource for researchers studying the immune response to SARS-CoV-2, is where the repertoires were released.

The paper's findings and limits, for the study overall: The quantity of clinical and demographic metadata differed by source and by participant and was supplied without curation.

The sequence derives from a woman aged 40 to 50 with COVID-19, enrolled during active disease. The chain employs TRBV28 and TRBJ1-3, with TRBD1 matching 9 junction bases. The sequencing input was peripheral blood. In nucleotides, the sequence is TGTGCCAGCAGTTTAGGGGGACAGGGACAAGGAAACACCATATATTTT. Translation gives CASSLGGQGQGNTIYF.